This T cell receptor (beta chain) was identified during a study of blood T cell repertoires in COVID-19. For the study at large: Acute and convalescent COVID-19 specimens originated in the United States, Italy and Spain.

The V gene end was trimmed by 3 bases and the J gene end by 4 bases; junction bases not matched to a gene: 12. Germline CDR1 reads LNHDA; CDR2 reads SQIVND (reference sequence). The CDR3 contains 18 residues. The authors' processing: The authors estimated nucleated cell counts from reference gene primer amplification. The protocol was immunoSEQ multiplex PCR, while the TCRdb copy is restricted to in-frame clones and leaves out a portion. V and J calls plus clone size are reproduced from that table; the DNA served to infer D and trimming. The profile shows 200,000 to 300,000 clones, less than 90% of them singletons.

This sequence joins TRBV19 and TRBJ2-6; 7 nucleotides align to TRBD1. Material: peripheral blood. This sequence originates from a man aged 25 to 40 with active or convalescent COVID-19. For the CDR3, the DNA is TGTGCCAGTAGTATTAAAGGAACAGGGGTCTCCGGGGCCAACGTCCTGACTTTC. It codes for CASSIKGTGVSGANVLTF.